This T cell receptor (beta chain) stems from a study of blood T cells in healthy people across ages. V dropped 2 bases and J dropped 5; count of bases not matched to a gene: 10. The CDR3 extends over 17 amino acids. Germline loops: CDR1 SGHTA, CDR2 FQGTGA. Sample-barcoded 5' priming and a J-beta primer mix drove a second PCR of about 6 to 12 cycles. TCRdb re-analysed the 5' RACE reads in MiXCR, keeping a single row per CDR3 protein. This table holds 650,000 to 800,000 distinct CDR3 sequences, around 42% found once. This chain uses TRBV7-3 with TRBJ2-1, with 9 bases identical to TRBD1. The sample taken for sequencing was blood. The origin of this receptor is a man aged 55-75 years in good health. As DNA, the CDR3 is TGTGCCAGCAGCTTATTGGGCGGGACAGGGCAGAACAATGAGCAGTTCTTC. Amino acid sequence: CASSLLGGTGQNNEQFF.